A single T cell receptor (beta chain) is shown here with its context. This entry belongs to a study of blood T cell repertoires in COVID-19. The overall study: Researchers got acute and convalescent COVID-19 samples from the United States, Italy and Spain. T cells, B-cell-depleted T cells, or PBMCs provided the cDNA or gDNA that served as material.

Under the authors' procedure: Nucleated cell number was recorded as an estimate derived from reference gene primer amplification. Here immunoSEQ multiplex PCR was the method, and the copy in TCRdb shows in-frame clones only, minus some. Clone size and V and J calls were adopted from that table, with D and trimming inferred from the DNA. The sample has fewer than 250,000 clones; roughly four fifths are singletons. CDR1 is LGHNT, CDR2 FRNRAP, per germline. Trimming cost V 5 bases and J 4 bases; bases outside gene matches: 8. This CDR3 region has 16 residues. This clonotype was obtained from a woman aged 45 to 65 with acute or convalescent COVID-19. The specimen sequenced was peripheral blood. The V call is TRBV12-5, the J call TRBJ2-3, with 11 nucleotides matching TRBD2. DNA for the CDR3: TGTGCTAGTGGTATATTCACTAGCGGGAGTGCAGATACGCAGTATTTT. Protein product: CASGIFTSGSADTQYF.